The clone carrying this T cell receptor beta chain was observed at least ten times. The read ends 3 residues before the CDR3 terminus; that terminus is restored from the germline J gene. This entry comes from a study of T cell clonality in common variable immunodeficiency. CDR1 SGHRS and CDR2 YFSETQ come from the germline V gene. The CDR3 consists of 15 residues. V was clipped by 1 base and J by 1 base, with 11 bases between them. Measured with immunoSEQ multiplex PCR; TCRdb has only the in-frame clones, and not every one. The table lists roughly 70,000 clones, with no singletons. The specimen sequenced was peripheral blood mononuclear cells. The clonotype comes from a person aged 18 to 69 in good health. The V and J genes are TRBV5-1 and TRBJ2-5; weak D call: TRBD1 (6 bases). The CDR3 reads CASSLIQGRQETQYF. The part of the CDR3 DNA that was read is TGCGCCAGCAGCTTGATACAGGGACGCCAAGAGACC.